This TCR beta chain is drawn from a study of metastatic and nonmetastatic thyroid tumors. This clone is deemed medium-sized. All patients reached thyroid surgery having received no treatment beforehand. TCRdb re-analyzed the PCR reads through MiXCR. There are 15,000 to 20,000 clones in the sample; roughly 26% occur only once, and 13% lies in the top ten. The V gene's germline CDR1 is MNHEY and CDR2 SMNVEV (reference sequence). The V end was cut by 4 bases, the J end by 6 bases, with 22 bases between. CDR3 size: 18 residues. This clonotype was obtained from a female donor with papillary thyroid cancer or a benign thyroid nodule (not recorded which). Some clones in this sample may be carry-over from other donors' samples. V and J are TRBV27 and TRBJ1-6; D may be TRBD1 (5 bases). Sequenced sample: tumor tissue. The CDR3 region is CASSYGERGATPNSPLHF. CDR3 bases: TGTGCCAGCAGTTACGGGGAGAGGGGCGCTACCCCTAATTCACCCCTCCACTTT.